The next 20 T cell receptor beta chains were all read from a single sample in a study of T cell repertoires in cytomegalovirus infection. From the reads, TCRdb called clonotypes with MiXCR, one entry per CDR3 protein. Of about 680,000 distinct CDR3 sequences in the sample, 20% to 25% were seen once. Source material: CD8+ T cells from PBMCs. The origin of the receptors is a human donor in good health (CMV status not recorded). Some clones in this sample may be carry-over from other donors' samples.

This clonotype was counted between two and nine times. V usage is TRBV28 and J usage is TRBJ2-7; 8 bases are shared with TRBD1. This CDR3 is built from 14 residues. Germline V CDR1 and CDR2: MDHEN, SYDVKM. The V segment lost 7 bases and the J segment 2 bases; nucleotides outside the gene matches: 7. CDR3 DNA: TGTGCCAGCACCGGAGGGACAGGAGCCTACGAGCAGTACTTC. Its protein is CASTGGTGAYEQYF.

The rearrangement links TRBV7-6 to TRBJ2-7; TRBD1 matches at 10 bases. The germline V gene encodes CDR1 SGHVS and CDR2 FNYEAQ. The CDR3 covers 13 residues. With 5 bases clipped from V and 5 bases from J, the junction kept 3 bases outside the gene matches. CDR3 in DNA: TGTGCCAGCAGCATTGGGACAGGGGACGAGCAGTACTTC. This sequence encodes CASSIGTGDEQYF.

Note on this clonotype: This may come from a read error, since a much larger clone is one base off. The V and J genes are TRBV6-2 or TRBV6-3 and TRBJ2-3; no clear D gene. CDR3 length equals 14 residues. From germline, CDR1 is MNHEY and CDR2 SVGEGT. In DNA, the CDR3 is TGTGTCAGCAGCCCGGCCGGAGGCACAGATACGCAGTATTTT. This gives the protein CVSSPAGGTDTQYF.

There are a few counts of this clonotype. The chain employs TRBV14 and TRBJ2-2; D perhaps matches TRBD1 (5 bases). The germline V and J ends were trimmed by 4 bases and 4 bases, with 7 bases remaining between them. Germline assignment: CDR1 SGHDN and CDR2 FVKESK. This CDR3 spans 13 amino acids. In nucleotides, the CDR3 is TGTGCCAGCAGCCGGACATCCACCGGGGAGCTGTTTTTT. Its translation is CASSRTSTGELFF.

This clonotype was detected a few times. The rearrangement links TRBV28 to TRBJ2-7; 11 bases match TRBD1. V was clipped by 5 bases and J by 4 bases; unmatched bases: 19. CDR1 is MDHEN, CDR2 SYDVKM, per germline. The CDR3 has 19 amino acids. The CDR3 protein is CASSTRRTGGEFPTYEQYV. CDR3 DNA sequence: TGTGCCAGCAGTACGCGGAGGACAGGGGGCGAATTCCCTACGTACGAGCAGTACGTC.

This sequence joins TRBV27 and TRBJ2-3; 9 bases line up with TRBD2. V was pared by 1 base and J by 4 bases, with 12 bases of the junction left unmatched. This CDR3 region has 18 residues. CDR1 is MNHEY and CDR2 is SMNVEV in the germline V gene (reference sequence). Here the CDR3 reads CASSLLWQRGVGADTQYF. Written as DNA, the CDR3 is TGTGCCAGCAGTTTATTGTGGCAGCGGGGGGTGGGGGCAGATACGCAGTATTTT.

The CDR3 coding sequence is TGTGCCACCGGGACAGGGCGCTACGAGCAGTACGTC. Its translation: CATGTGRYEQYV. V is TRBV6-1 and J is TRBJ2-7, with TRBD1 matching 9 bases. This CDR3 is built from 12 residues. Germline values: CDR1 MNHNS, CDR2 SASEGT. V gave up 10 bases and J gave up 3 bases; unmatched junction bases: 4.

CDR3: CSGVEGLRSKPYGYTF. CDR3 in DNA: TGCAGTGGGGTGGAAGGACTCCGCTCGAAACCCTATGGCTACACCTTC. The chain joins TRBV20-1 to TRBJ1-2; D not certain. The germline gives CDR1 DFQATT, CDR2 SNEGSKA (reference sequence). There are 16 residues in the CDR3. The germline V and J ends were trimmed by 7 bases and 4 bases, with 25 bases remaining between them.

This clonotype was recorded a few times. This chain links TRBV2 with TRBJ2-1, with D tentatively TRBD1 or TRBD2 (6 bases each). The CDR3 extends over 14 amino acids. Trimming took 3 bases from V and 7 from J, leaving 13 bases between them. Looked up from germline, CDR1 is SNHLY and CDR2 is FYNNEI. In DNA, the CDR3 is TGTGCCAGCAGTGACGGAGGGACATATAATGAGCAGTTCTTC. Protein product: CASSDGGTYNEQFF.

This clonotype came up a few times. The V call is TRBV20-1, the J call TRBJ2-7; tentative D call: TRBD2 (6 bases). V was trimmed by 2 bases and J by 3 bases, leaving 20 bases between them. This CDR3 is built from 16 residues. Per the germline V gene, CDR1 is DFQATT and CDR2 is SNEGSKA (reference sequence). The CDR3 DNA is TGCAGTGCTAGATCCAACCTCCGGGAGCTTTACTACGAGCAGTACGTC. Translating it yields CSARSNLRELYYEQYV.

The CDR3 reads CASSSQGPTETQYF. DNA of the CDR3: TGTGCCAGCAGTTCTCAGGGACCGACGGAGACCCAGTACTTC. This chain links TRBV6-2 or TRBV6-3 with TRBJ2-5; the D gene could be TRBD1 or TRBD2 (5 bases each). Per germline, CDR1 MNHEY and CDR2 SVGEGT. The CDR3 loop spans 14 amino acids. V shed 4 bases and J shed 5 bases, with 14 bases lying between them.

This clonotype was counted a few times. The chain carries TRBV20-1 and TRBJ1-5; D is unresolved. Trimming took off 0 bases at V and 1 base at J, with 10 bases between the two ends. This CDR3 comprises 15 residues. The germline gives CDR1 DFQATT, CDR2 SNEGSKA (reference sequence). CDR3 nucleotides: TGCAGTGCTAGAGAGGTCGCCGGGAGCAATCAGCCCCAGCATTTT. Amino acids: CSAREVAGSNQPQHF.

This clonotype was seen a single time. V and J are TRBV25-1 and TRBJ1-5, with D uncertain. Trimming took off 9 bases at V and 4 bases at J, with 10 bases between the two ends. The CDR3 spans 12 residues. Germline V gene sequence: CDR1 MGHDK, CDR2 SYGVNS. The CDR3 region is CARADGNQPQHF. In DNA, the CDR3 is TGTGCCAGGGCTGATGGGAATCAGCCCCAGCATTTT.

This clonotype has ten or more counts. The chain has TRBV7-9 and TRBJ1-2, with TRBD1 as a possible D gene (6 bases). The CDR3 contains 14 residues. V dropped 1 base and J dropped 4 bases, with 10 bases sitting between them. Germline V gives CDR1 SEHNR, CDR2 FQNEAQ (reference sequence). CDR3 region: CASSLVGDTYGYTF. The CDR3 coding sequence is TGTGCCAGCAGCTTAGTGGGGGACACCTATGGCTACACCTTC. The full variable domain, rest sourced from reference TRBV7-9 and TRBJ1-2, is DTGVSQNPRHKITKRGQNVTFRCDPISEHNRLYWYRQTLGQGPEFLTYFQNEAQLEKSRLLSDRFSAERPKGSFSTLEIQRTEQGDSAMYLCASSLVGDTYGYTFGSGTRLTVV.

This clonotype was recorded many times. At one end, the junction sequence differs from germline, possibly due to a read error. J is TRBJ2-3 and V is TRBV7-7; TRBD1 matches 10 bases. The germline gives CDR1 SSHAT, CDR2 FNYEAQ (reference sequence). The CDR3 is made up of 15 amino acids. CDR3 loop: CASSPGQGFSDTQYF. In nucleotides, the CDR3 is TGTGCTAGCAGCCCGGGACAGGGGTTCAGTGATACGCAGTATTTT.

This clonotype was picked up a small number of times. The chain links TRBV23-1 to TRBJ2-6, with D possibly called TRBD1 or TRBD2 (5 bases each). TRBV23-1 is labeled an ORF, and its function is uncertain. The CDR3 covers 15 residues. V lost 6 bases and J 0 bases, leaving 9 bases between the germline ends. The CDR3 reads CASRLDSSGANVLTF. DNA for the CDR3: TGCGCCAGCAGACTAGACAGCTCTGGGGCCAACGTCCTGACTTTC.

This clonotype was found many times. At one boundary the junction diverges from the germline segment, which might be a read error. The chain uses TRBV4-1 and TRBJ2-4; D could derive from TRBD1 or TRBD2 (5 bases each). The CDR3 covers 18 residues. Germline V CDR1 and CDR2: MGHRA, YSYEKL. The CDR3 nucleotides are TGTGCCAGCAGCCGATACCCACTAGGGGAGATTGGCAAAAACATTCAGTACTTC. It encodes CASSRYPLGEIGKNIQYF.

This clonotype appeared many times. The chain combines TRBV7-9 with TRBJ1-1; D ambiguous. There are 16 residues in the CDR3. V dropped 6 bases and J dropped 2 bases, with 19 bases sitting between them. CDR1 is SEHNR and CDR2 is FQNEAQ in the germline V gene (reference sequence). CDR3 amino acids: CASRPPGRPLNTEAFF. The CDR3 DNA is TGTGCCAGCAGACCCCCCGGCCGGCCCTTAAACACTGAAGCTTTCTTT. Drawing the rest from reference TRBV7-9 and TRBJ1-1, the complete variable domain is DTGVSQNPRHKITKRGQNVTFRCDPISEHNRLYWYRQTLGQGPEFLTYFQNEAQLEKSRLLSDRFSAERPKGSFSTLEIQRTEQGDSAMYLCASRPPGRPLNTEAFFGQGTRLTVV.

CDR3 sequence reads: CASSQEGTASNQPQHF. The DNA of the CDR3 is TGTGCCAGCAGCCAAGAAGGGACGGCGAGCAATCAGCCCCAGCATTTT. This chain joins TRBV3-1 and TRBJ1-5; tentatively, D is TRBD1 (5 bases). Per the germline V gene, CDR1 is LGHDT and CDR2 is YNNKEL (reference sequence). The CDR3 totals 16 residues. Trimming left V 0 bases short and J 1 base short, with 10 bases between.

At least ten counts were recorded for this clonotype. The chain carries TRBV7-8 and TRBJ2-3; D is unresolved. There are 16 residues in the CDR3. Looked up from germline, CDR1 is SGHVS and CDR2 is FQNEAQ. The ends were cut back, 0 bases at V and 0 bases at J, with 10 bases in the middle. The CDR3 DNA sequence: TGTGCCAGCAGCTTAGCGAAGGCGGCTAGCACAGATACGCAGTATTTT. Its protein is CASSLAKAASTDTQYF. Based on the CDR3 plus reference TRBV7-8 and TRBJ2-3, the full variable domain is GAGVSQSPRYKVAKRGQDVALRCDPISGHVSLFWYQQALGQGPEFLTYFQNEAQLDKSGLPSDRFFAERPEGSVSTLKIQRTQQEDSAVYLCASSLAKAASTDTQYFGPGTRLTVL.